The 28 T cell receptor beta chains in this list originate from one sample, sequenced in a study of T cells after posttransplantation cyclophosphamide. Data came from immunoSEQ multiplex PCR; TCRdb stores just in-frame clones and leaves some out. This sample carries some 3,500 clones, about 72% of them seen once, and the ten largest clones take 24%. Source material: memory CD8+ T cells sorted from blood. The receptors originated from a man aged 50-60 years.

The chain combines TRBV30 with TRBJ1-2; D is possibly TRBD1 (5 bases). The V gene's germline CDR1 is GTSNPN and CDR2 SVGIG (reference sequence). Trimming took off 4 bases at V and 4 bases at J, with 10 bases between the two ends. The CDR3 consists of 12 residues. The CDR3 is CAWTQDSYGYTF. CDR3 sequence (DNA): TGTGCCTGGACACAGGATTCCTATGGCTACACCTTC.

V and J are TRBV9 and TRBJ2-2; tentatively, D is TRBD1 (5 bases). In germline, CDR1 is SGDLS, CDR2 YYNGEE. Trimming removed 3 bases at V and 3 bases at J, with 9 bases between. The CDR3 consists of 14 residues. The CDR3 loop reads CASSERGYTGELFF. CDR3 coding DNA: TGTGCCAGCAGCGAAAGGGGCTACACCGGGGAGCTGTTTTTT.

The chain is built from TRBV7-9 and TRBJ1-4; D possibly corresponds to TRBD1 (6 bases). Deletions cut 5 bases from V and 8 bases from J, with 15 bases between. Germline V lookup: CDR1 SEHNR, CDR2 FQNEAQ (reference sequence). The length of the CDR3 is 14 residues. Here the CDR3 reads CASSRAGVKEKLFF. CDR3 DNA: TGTGCCAGCAGCCGCGCAGGGGTGAAGGAAAAACTGTTTTTT. The entire variable domain, with the rest obtained from reference TRBV7-9 and TRBJ1-4, is as follows: DTGVSQNPRHKITKRGQNVTFRCDPISEHNRLYWYRQTLGQGPEFLTYFQNEAQLEKSRLLSDRFSAERPKGSFSTLEIQRTEQGDSAMYLCASSRAGVKEKLFFGSGTQLSVL.

The J gene is TRBJ1-6, the V gene TRBV7-6, with TRBD1 matching over 11 bases. The V gene end was trimmed by 4 bases and the J gene end by 9 bases; junction bases not matched to a gene: 2. This CDR3 region has 14 residues. Germline CDR1 and CDR2: SGHVS and FNYEAQ. The CDR3 nucleotides read TGTGCCAGCAGCTCGGACAGGGGGCTTTCACCCCTCCACTTT. Translating it yields CASSSDRGLSPLHF.

The chain carries TRBV19 and TRBJ2-3, with D uncertain. This CDR3 contains 14 residues. Trimming removed 6 bases from V and 4 bases from J, with 14 bases in between. The V gene's germline CDR1 is LNHDA and CDR2 SQIVND (reference sequence). This CDR3 is CASSSGLWADTQYF. The CDR3 DNA reads as TGTGCCAGTAGCTCAGGCCTCTGGGCAGATACGCAGTATTTT.

CDR3 loop: CASSQRDSLNTEAFF. In nucleotides, the CDR3 is TGCGCCAGCAGCCAGAGGGACAGTTTGAACACTGAAGCTTTCTTT. The V and J genes are TRBV4-3 and TRBJ1-1; 7 bases align to TRBD1. V gave up 3 bases and J gave up 0 bases; unmatched junction bases: 4. The CDR3 totals 15 residues. Germline loops: CDR1 LGHNA, CDR2 YSLEER.

This clone was seen only once. This chain links TRBV6-1 with TRBJ2-2; TRBD2 agrees at 12 bases. The junction had 4 bases not matched to a gene; V was cut back by 9 bases and J by 2 bases. CDR1 MNHNS and CDR2 SASEGT come from the germline V gene. This CDR3 has 15 residues. CDR3 bases: TGTGCCAGTGGGACTAGCGGGTTTAACACCGGGGAGCTGTTTTTT. It specifies CASGTSGFNTGELFF.

The DNA for the CDR3 is TGTGCCAGCAAAGGGACAGTTAATGAAAAACTGTTTTTT. It encodes CASKGTVNEKLFF. This chain links TRBV28 with TRBJ1-4, with TRBD1 matching over 7 bases. There are 13 residues in the CDR3. Looked up from germline, CDR1 is MDHEN and CDR2 is SYDVKM. The ends lost 7 bases at V and 4 bases at J; junction bases unmatched: 3. Supplemented by reference TRBV28 and TRBJ1-4, the full variable domain reads DVKVTQSSRYLVKRTGEKVFLECVQDMDHENMFWYRQDPGLGLRLIYFSYDVKMKEKGDIPEGYSVSREKKERFSLILESASTNQTSMYLCASKGTVNEKLFFGSGTQLSVL.

The genes are TRBV29-1 and TRBJ2-6; 11 nucleotides line up with TRBD2. The CDR3 length is 16 residues. Trimming at V came to 5 bases and at J to 1 base, leaving 4 bases not matched to a gene. The germline V gene encodes CDR1 SQVTM and CDR2 ANQGSEA. CDR3 DNA: TGCAGCGTTATGACTAGCGGGGTATCTGGGGCCAACGTCCTGACTTTC. This codes for CSVMTSGVSGANVLTF.

This clone appeared a single time. The chain joins TRBV9 to TRBJ2-1; maybe TRBD2 (7 bases). V dropped 3 bases and J dropped 2 bases, with 15 bases sitting between them. Germline CDR1 is SGDLS and CDR2 is YYNGEE. CDR3 length: 16 residues. The CDR3 nucleotides are TGTGCCAGCAGCGCCCGCGGGGGCGTAGCCTACAATGAGCAGTTCTTC. Residues: CASSARGGVAYNEQFF.

In this sample, this clone turned up a few times. The chain couples TRBV6-5 to TRBJ2-1; TRBD2 aligns across 11 bases. CDR3 size: 15 residues. Germline V gene data show CDR1 as MNHEY and CDR2 as SVGAGI. V gave up 6 bases and J gave up 7 bases; unmatched junction bases: 8. The CDR3 nucleotides are TGTGCCAGCAGCCCGACTAGCGGGACCCCAAATGAGCAGTTCTTC. Translation gives CASSPTSGTPNEQFF.

This clone is medium-sized by share. The V call is TRBV6-5, the J call TRBJ2-3, with 9 bases lining up with TRBD2. The V and J ends lost 5 bases and 3 bases, in that order; junction bases with no gene match: 6. CDR1 and CDR2 (germline): MNHEY, SVGAGI. CDR3 length equals 15 residues. The CDR3 loop is CASSGYLAGTDTQYF. CDR3 DNA: TGTGCCAGCAGTGGGTATCTAGCGGGGACAGATACGCAGTATTTT.

This clone was seen more than once but under ten times. The rearrangement links TRBV28 to TRBJ2-7, with unresolved D. Germline loops: CDR1 MDHEN, CDR2 SYDVKM. The length of the CDR3 is 13 residues. V lost 6 bases and J 3 bases, leaving 12 bases between the germline ends. This chain's CDR3 is CASRPPTNYEQYF. The CDR3 DNA follows: TGTGCCAGCAGACCCCCTACGAACTACGAGCAGTACTTC.

The genes are TRBV10-3 and TRBJ2-5; 13 bases agree with TRBD2. V trimming: 3 bases; J trimming: 1 base; junction bases outside the gene matches: 5. Germline V gene sequence: CDR1 ENHRY, CDR2 SYGVKD. This CDR3 spans 17 amino acids. The DNA of the CDR3 is TGTGCCATCAGTGAAACGACTAGCGGGGGGCTCCAAGAGACCCAGTACTTC. Translating it yields CAISETTSGGLQETQYF.

This clone appeared a few times. V and J are TRBV19 and TRBJ2-7; TRBD1 aligns across 8 bases. Trimming removed 5 bases from V and 4 bases from J; junction bases left unmatched: 7. The CDR3 contains 14 residues. CDR1 and CDR2 (germline): LNHDA, SQIVND (reference sequence). CDR3 region: CASSVGTGSYEQYF. For the CDR3, the DNA is TGTGCCAGTAGTGTCGGGACAGGTTCTTACGAGCAGTACTTC.

The chain carries TRBV2 and TRBJ2-1; D possibly corresponds to TRBD1 (5 bases). Deletions cut 7 bases from V and 4 bases from J, with 14 bases between. The CDR3 has 14 amino acids. Germline CDR1 SNHLY, CDR2 FYNNEI. CDR3 loop: CASNNGAIYNEQFF. DNA of the CDR3: TGTGCCAGCAATAATGGGGCAATATACAATGAGCAGTTCTTC.

The CDR3 here is CASSLTGLHTEAFF. CDR3 DNA sequence: TGTGCCAGCAGCTTGACAGGGTTGCACACTGAAGCTTTCTTT. This rearrangement joins TRBV7-2 to TRBJ1-1, with 7 nucleotides matching TRBD1. The trim removed 3 bases at V and 3 bases at J, leaving 4 bases unmatched. The CDR3 has 14 amino acids. Germline V gene sequence: CDR1 SGHTA, CDR2 FQGNSA.

The chain recombines TRBV6-5 with TRBJ2-5; 8 bases line up with TRBD1. With V trimmed by 6 bases and J by 4 bases, 4 bases remained unmatched. This CDR3 comprises 13 residues. The germline CDR1 and CDR2 sequences are MNHEY and SVGAGI. CDR3 DNA: TGTGCCAGCAGAACGACAGGGGCAGAGACCCAGTACTTC. Amino acid sequence: CASRTTGAETQYF.

Only one count was recorded for this clone. The chain has TRBV7-3 and TRBJ2-1; TRBD2 agrees at 9 bases. The CDR3 runs to 18 residues. The V gene's germline CDR1 is SGHTA and CDR2 FQGTGA. V gave up 3 bases and J gave up 7 bases; unmatched junction bases: 16. The CDR3 is CASSFPPPRLAVWNEQFF. The CDR3 region has the DNA TGTGCCAGCAGCTTCCCTCCCCCCCGACTAGCGGTTTGGAATGAGCAGTTCTTC. The full variable domain, completed using reference TRBV7-3 and TRBJ2-1, is GAGVSQTPSNKVTEKGKYVELRCDPISGHTALYWYRQSLGQGPEFLIYFQGTGAADDSGLPNDRFFAVRPEGSVSTLKIQRTERGDSAVYLCASSFPPPRLAVWNEQFFGPGTRLTVL.

This clone has more than one count but fewer than ten. The chain couples TRBV28 to TRBJ1-2, with 10 bases lining up with TRBD1. Germline trimming cut 3 bases from V and 6 bases from J; bases unmatched to any gene: 7. Germline V gene data show CDR1 as MDHEN and CDR2 as SYDVKM. The CDR3 has 15 residues. This CDR3 reads CASSFIRDRGDGYTF. DNA for the CDR3: TGTGCCAGCAGTTTCATCCGGGACAGGGGCGATGGCTACACCTTC.

This clone came up a few times. This chain uses TRBV6-5 with TRBJ1-5; D remains unclear. Trimming removed 8 bases from V and 5 bases from J, with 10 bases in between. The CDR3 extends over 12 amino acids. Germline V gene lookup returns CDR1 MNHEY and CDR2 SVGAGI. The CDR3 DNA sequence: TGTGCCAGCGGCAGGTCGTATCAGCCCCAGCATTTT. Its protein product is CASGRSYQPQHF.

V gene TRBV10-3 combines with J gene TRBJ1-1, with D unclear. This CDR3 region has 14 residues. V lost 3 bases to trimming and J lost 0 bases, with 8 bases between them. Germline CDR1 ENHRY, CDR2 SYGVKD. In nucleotides, the CDR3 is TGTGCCATCAGTGATTCCTTCTTGAACACTGAAGCTTTCTTT. Translating gives CAISDSFLNTEAFF.

The CDR3 bases are TGTGCCAGCAGAAAAGGGACAGGATTAAACGAGCAGTACTTC. It translates to CASRKGTGLNEQYF. This rearrangement joins TRBV27 to TRBJ2-7, with 8 bases aligning to TRBD1. The trim removed 6 bases at V and 5 bases at J, leaving 9 bases unmatched. Germline assignment: CDR1 MNHEY and CDR2 SMNVEV (reference sequence). The CDR3 sequence is 14 residues long.

The gene calls are TRBV13 and TRBJ1-1; 9 nucleotides agree with TRBD1. V dropped 3 bases and J dropped 11; count of bases not matched to a gene: 10. The CDR3 runs 14 residues. Per the germline V gene, CDR1 is PRHDT and CDR2 is FYEKMQ (reference sequence). The CDR3 here is CASSLTGTGSSAFF. The CDR3 DNA reads as TGTGCCAGCAGCTTGACCGGGACAGGGTCGTCGGCTTTCTTT.

This clone was counted only a few times. The chain uses TRBV28 and TRBJ1-1; D may be TRBD1 (5 bases). Germline values: CDR1 MDHEN, CDR2 SYDVKM. CDR3 length: 16 residues. With 3 bases removed from V and 2 bases from J, the gap between germline ends came to 16 bases. CDR3 amino acids: CASSFVGQGINTEAFF. CDR3 coding DNA: TGTGCCAGCAGTTTTGTCGGGCAGGGTATCAACACTGAAGCTTTCTTT. The full variable domain, its missing parts supplied by reference TRBV28 and TRBJ1-1, is DVKVTQSSRYLVKRTGEKVFLECVQDMDHENMFWYRQDPGLGLRLIYFSYDVKMKEKGDIPEGYSVSREKKERFSLILESASTNQTSMYLCASSFVGQGINTEAFFGQGTRLTVV.

As to this clone: The same CDR3 is also encoded by other DNA sequences in this sample. The chain recombines TRBV5-1 with TRBJ2-2, with 8 positions matching TRBD2. CDR1 SGHRS and CDR2 YFSETQ come from the germline V gene. The CDR3 extends over 15 amino acids. V was pared by 4 bases and J by 8 bases, with 10 bases of the junction left unmatched. As DNA, the CDR3 is TGCGCCAGCAGCCAACTAGCGGACCTTACGGGGGAGCTGTTTTTT. Translation gives CASSQLADLTGELFF.

This clone has only a few counts. The chain links TRBV28 to TRBJ1-6; D unclear. This CDR3 spans 14 amino acids. Germline lookup yields CDR1 MDHEN and CDR2 SYDVKM. The V gene lost 6 bases and the J gene lost 6 bases, with 12 bases spanning the gap. This chain's CDR3 is CASSLPGSNSPLHF. CDR3 nucleotide sequence: TGTGCCAGCAGCCTCCCGGGATCTAATTCACCCCTCCACTTT.

This clone is labeled as medium-sized. V gene TRBV4-3 combines with J gene TRBJ1-3; D ambiguous. CDR1 is LGHNA and CDR2 is YSLEER in the germline V gene. Trimming stripped 0 bases from V and 2 bases from J, with 11 bases between. The CDR3 sequence is 16 residues long. CDR3 loop: CASSQDLAIPGNTIYF. The CDR3 DNA reads as TGCGCCAGCAGCCAAGATTTGGCAATCCCTGGAAACACCATATATTTT.